Each of the 18 T cell receptor beta chains below was sequenced from the same sample in a study of blood T cell repertoires in COVID-19. The table came from immunoSEQ multiplex PCR; TCRdb's copy has only in-frame clones and leaves some out. Here the sample spans just over 150,000 clones, 80% to 90% being singletons. Sequences were obtained from peripheral blood. The receptors derive from a woman aged 35 to 49 with acute or convalescent COVID-19.

This clone occurred a few times. The rearrangement uses TRBV7-7 and TRBJ2-3, with TRBD2 matching over 9 bases. Germline lookup yields CDR1 SSHAT and CDR2 FNYEAQ (reference sequence). CDR3 size: 15 residues. With V trimmed by 5 bases and J by 6 bases, 9 bases remained unmatched. CDR3 nucleotide sequence: TGTGCCAGCAGCCGGGCGGGGGGGCCATGGGATACGCAGTATTTT. Residues: CASSRAGGPWDTQYF.

The chain has TRBV9 and TRBJ1-1; 8 bases match TRBD1. Germline-derived CDR1 and CDR2 are SGDLS and YYNGEE. CDR3 length: 15 residues. V lost 4 bases and J lost 6; bases outside the gene matches: 11. CDR3 nucleotides: TGTGCCAGCAGCATAGTTTACAGGGGGGACGCTGAAGCTTTCTTT. Protein sequence: CASSIVYRGDAEAFF. Filled out from reference TRBV9 and TRBJ1-1, the complete variable domain reads DSGVTQTPKHLITATGQRVTLRCSPRSGDLSVYWYQQSLDQGLQFLIQYYNGEERAKGNILERFSAQQFPDLHSELNLSSLELGDSALYFCASSIVYRGDAEAFFGQGTRLTVV.

The CDR3 here is CASSSRHRNTEAFF. The CDR3 coding sequence is TGTGCCAGCAGCTCGAGACACCGGAACACTGAAGCTTTCTTT. This chain uses TRBV11-3 with TRBJ1-1; no clear D. CDR1 SGHNT and CDR2 YENEEA come from the germline V gene. With 4 bases removed from V and 1 base from J, the gap between germline ends came to 10 bases. The CDR3 length is 14 residues. Using reference TRBV11-3 and TRBJ1-1 for the parts outside the CDR3, the full variable domain is EAGVVQSPRYKIIEKKQPVAFWCNPISGHNTLYWYLQNLGQGPELLIRYENEEAVDDSQLPKDRFSAERLKGVDSTLKIQPAELGDSAVYLCASSSRHRNTEAFFGQGTRLTVV.

This sequence joins TRBV6-1 and TRBJ2-1; 10 positions agree with TRBD2. The CDR3 loop spans 14 amino acids. The trim removed 7 bases at V and 5 bases at J, leaving 5 bases unmatched. Per the germline V gene, CDR1 is MNHNS and CDR2 is SASEGT. CDR3 sequence reads: CASTPSGGDNEQFF. For the CDR3, the DNA is TGTGCCAGCACCCCCAGCGGGGGGGACAATGAGCAGTTCTTC.

The J gene is TRBJ1-1, the V gene TRBV13; unclear D gene. V was cut by 5 bases and J by 1 base, with 8 bases left in between. The CDR3 has 13 residues. Germline lookup yields CDR1 PRHDT and CDR2 FYEKMQ (reference sequence). The DNA of the CDR3 is TGTGCCAGCAGCGTTACTGGGAACACTGAAGCTTTCTTT. Residues: CASSVTGNTEAFF.

This clone was seen only a few times. The CDR3 here is CASSLQRGREETQYF. CDR3 in DNA: TGTGCCAGCAGCTTACAGCGGGGGCGCGAAGAGACCCAGTACTTC. The chain links TRBV7-8 to TRBJ2-5; 8 bases are a match to TRBD2. The length of the CDR3 is 15 residues. Germline values: CDR1 SGHVS, CDR2 FQNEAQ. V shed 2 bases and J 3 bases; nucleotides not matched to a gene: 5.

The rearrangement uses TRBV5-6 and TRBJ2-3, with 7 positions matching TRBD2. Germline V gene data show CDR1 as SGHDT and CDR2 as YYEEEE. The CDR3 runs to 15 residues. The J segment lost 4 bases and the V segment lost 1 base, leaving 6 bases of the junction unmatched. The CDR3 sequence: CASSLLGGYADTQYF. CDR3 nucleotides: TGTGCCAGCAGCTTGCTGGGAGGGTACGCAGATACGCAGTATTTT.

This chain connects TRBV9 to TRBJ2-2; 7 nucleotides match TRBD2. The germline V gene encodes CDR1 SGDLS and CDR2 YYNGEE. This CDR3 has 17 amino acids. Losses at the gene ends were 3 bases for V and 3 bases for J; bases not matched to a gene: 11. In nucleotides, the CDR3 is TGTGCCAGCAGCGCCAAATTCAGCGGGGCCTACACCGGGGAGCTGTTTTTT. Its translation is CASSAKFSGAYTGELFF.

This clone came up a few times. V is TRBV6-1 and J is TRBJ1-2; D might be TRBD1 (6 bases). V dropped 2 bases and J dropped 6 bases, with 22 bases sitting between them. The CDR3 loop spans 17 amino acids. CDR1 and CDR2 from the germline V gene are MNHNS and SASEGT. This CDR3 reads CASSETGSYVRTNGYTF. The CDR3 bases are TGTGCCAGCAGTGAAACAGGGTCATATGTTCGAACTAATGGCTACACCTTC.

This chain joins TRBV3-1 (or the pseudogene TRBV3-2) and TRBJ1-5, with TRBD1 matching 7 bases. CDR1 and CDR2 from the germline V gene are LGHDT and YNNKEL (reference sequence). The ends lost 1 base at V and 3 bases at J; junction bases unmatched: 3. The CDR3 is 15 residues long. As DNA, the CDR3 is TGTGCCAGCAGCCAAGTAACAGGGGTCAATCAGCCCCAGCATTTT. As protein: CASSQVTGVNQPQHF.

The gene calls are TRBV11-2 and TRBJ1-4; D remains ambiguous. The V end was cut by 1 base, the J end by 3 bases, with 9 bases between. Germline CDR1 is SGHAT and CDR2 is FQNNGV. This CDR3 comprises 15 residues. Here the CDR3 reads CASSLVGEANEKLFF. Here the CDR3 DNA reads TGTGCCAGCAGCTTAGTTGGGGAGGCTAATGAAAAACTGTTTTTT.

The chain has TRBV30 and TRBJ2-1, with 8 bases that match TRBD2. The trim removed 3 bases at V and 4 bases at J, leaving 5 bases unmatched. Germline CDR1 is GTSNPN and CDR2 is SVGIG (reference sequence). This CDR3 region has 14 residues. Here the CDR3 reads CAWSRTSGYNEQFF. CDR3 DNA: TGTGCCTGGAGCAGAACTAGCGGTTACAATGAGCAGTTCTTC. The full variable domain, in which reference TRBV30 and TRBJ2-1 provide the parts outside the CDR3, is SQTIHQWPATLVQPVGSPLSLECTVEGTSNPNLYWYRQAAGRGLQLLFYSVGIGQISSEVPQNLSASRPQDRQFILSSKKLLLSDSGFYLCAWSRTSGYNEQFFGPGTRLTVL.

This CDR3 reads CASSQVIGGTNTGELFF. CDR3 in DNA: TGCGCCAGCAGCCAAGTTATCGGGGGGACAAACACCGGGGAGCTGTTTTTT. The V call is TRBV4-1, the J call TRBJ2-2; TRBD2 might be the D (7 bases). The V gene's germline CDR1 is MGHRA and CDR2 YSYEKL. Trimming took off 1 base at V and 2 bases at J, with 14 bases between the two ends. This CDR3 region has 17 residues.

This clone was detected only once. The rearrangement uses TRBV7-9 and TRBJ2-5, with 7 bases that match TRBD1. The germline V gene encodes CDR1 SEHNR and CDR2 FQNEAQ (reference sequence). This CDR3 is 16 amino acids long. Trimming at V came to 1 base and at J to 4 bases, leaving 9 bases not matched to a gene. The CDR3 DNA follows: TGTGCCAGCAGCTTAGAGTTGTCAGGGGGAAGAGAGACCCAGTACTTC. The encoded protein is CASSLELSGGRETQYF.

V and J are TRBV20-1 and TRBJ2-7, with D perhaps TRBD1 (6 bases). CDR1 DFQATT and CDR2 SNEGSKA come from the germline V gene (reference sequence). Trimming removed 3 bases from V and 4 bases from J, with 16 bases in between. The CDR3 is 14 residues long. The CDR3 reads CSASVPRGQYEQYF. CDR3 in DNA: TGCAGTGCTAGTGTTCCCAGGGGTCAATACGAGCAGTACTTC.

The chain employs TRBV12-3 or TRBV12-4 and TRBJ2-7; 9 bases fit TRBD2. The junction had 6 bases not matched to a gene; V was cut back by 8 bases and J by 4 bases. The CDR3 runs 13 residues. The CDR3 DNA follows: TGTGCCAGCCGCCCGGGACTAGCATACGAGCAGTACTTC. It is translated as CASRPGLAYEQYF.

J is TRBJ1-1 and V is TRBV6-5; D gene uncertain. This CDR3 spans 14 amino acids. Trimming removed 2 bases from V and 0 bases from J, with 7 bases in between. The germline CDR1 and CDR2 sequences are MNHEY and SVGAGI. CDR3 nucleotides: TGTGCCAGCAGTTACAGGAGCATGAACACTGAAGCTTTCTTT. It translates to CASSYRSMNTEAFF.

The genes are TRBV6-5 and TRBJ1-2, with D perhaps matching TRBD1 (5 bases). The V and J ends lost 4 bases and 8 bases respectively, with 11 bases between them. Germline V gene sequence: CDR1 MNHEY, CDR2 SVGAGI. The CDR3 length is 12 residues. The CDR3, as DNA: TGTGCCAGCAGTTCGACAGTCGAGGGCTACACCTTC. It specifies CASSSTVEGYTF.